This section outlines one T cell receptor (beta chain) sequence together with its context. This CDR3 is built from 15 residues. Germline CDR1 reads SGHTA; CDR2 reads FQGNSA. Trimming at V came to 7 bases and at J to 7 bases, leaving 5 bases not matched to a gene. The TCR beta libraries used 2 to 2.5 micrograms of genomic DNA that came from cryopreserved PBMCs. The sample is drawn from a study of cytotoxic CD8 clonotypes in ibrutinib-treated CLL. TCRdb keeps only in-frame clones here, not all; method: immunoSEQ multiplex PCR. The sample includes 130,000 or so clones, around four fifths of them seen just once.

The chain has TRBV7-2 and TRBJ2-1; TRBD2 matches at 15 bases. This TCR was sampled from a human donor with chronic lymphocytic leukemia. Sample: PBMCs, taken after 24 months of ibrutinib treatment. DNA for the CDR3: TGTGCCAGCATCCCCGGACTAGCGGGGGGGAATGAGCAGTTCTTC. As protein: CASIPGLAGGNEQFF.